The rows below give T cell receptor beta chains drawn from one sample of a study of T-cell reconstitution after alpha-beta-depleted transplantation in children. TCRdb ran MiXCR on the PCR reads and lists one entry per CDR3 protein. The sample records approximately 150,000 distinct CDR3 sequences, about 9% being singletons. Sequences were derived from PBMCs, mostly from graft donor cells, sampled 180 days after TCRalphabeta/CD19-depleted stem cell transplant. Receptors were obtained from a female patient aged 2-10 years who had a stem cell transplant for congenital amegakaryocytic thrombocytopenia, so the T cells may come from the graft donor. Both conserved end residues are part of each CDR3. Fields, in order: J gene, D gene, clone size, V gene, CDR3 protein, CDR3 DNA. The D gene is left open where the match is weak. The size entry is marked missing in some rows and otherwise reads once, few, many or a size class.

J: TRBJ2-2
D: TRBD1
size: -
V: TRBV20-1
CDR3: CSATETGLPTGELFF
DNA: TGCAGTGCTACCGAGACAGGGCTCCCGACCGGGGAGCTGTTTTTT

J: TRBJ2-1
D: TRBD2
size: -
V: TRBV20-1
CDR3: CSAGRAGILSNEQFF
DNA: TGCAGTGCTGGGAGAGCGGGGATTTTGAGCAATGAGCAGTTCTTC

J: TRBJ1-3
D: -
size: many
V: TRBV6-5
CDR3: CASSSQQGLGDTIYF
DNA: TGTGCCAGCAGTTCCCAGCAAGGCCTAGGGGACACCATATATTTT

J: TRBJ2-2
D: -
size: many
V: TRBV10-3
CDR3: CACLTNTGELFF
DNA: TGTGCCTGTCTAACCAACACCGGGGAGCTGTTTTTT

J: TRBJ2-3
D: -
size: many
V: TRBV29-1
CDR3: CSVGGPDTQYF
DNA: TGCAGCGTGGGGGGGCCAGATACGCAGTATTTT

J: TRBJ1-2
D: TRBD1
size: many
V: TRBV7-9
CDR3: CASSSGQGARGYTF
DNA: TGTGCCAGCAGCTCCGGACAGGGGGCGAGAGGCTACACCTTC

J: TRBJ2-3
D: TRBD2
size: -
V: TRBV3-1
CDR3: CASSPTSPSGTDTQYF
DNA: TGTGCCAGCAGCCCGACTAGCCCCTCCGGCACAGATACGCAGTATTTT

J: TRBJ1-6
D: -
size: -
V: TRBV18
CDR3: CASSPPLVSSPLHF
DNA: TGTGCCAGCTCACCACCGTTGGTTTCCTCACCCCTCCACTTT

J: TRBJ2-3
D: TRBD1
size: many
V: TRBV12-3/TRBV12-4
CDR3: CASTGQGSADTQYF
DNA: TGTGCCAGCACTGGACAGGGTTCCGCAGATACGCAGTATTTT

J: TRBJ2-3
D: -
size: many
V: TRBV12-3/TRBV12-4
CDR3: CASSYDNTQYF
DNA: TGTGCCAGCAGTTATGACAATACGCAGTATTTT

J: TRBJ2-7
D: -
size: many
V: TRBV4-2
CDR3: CASSQDWASDGEQYF
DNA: TGTGCCAGCAGCCAAGATTGGGCTAGCGACGGGGAGCAGTACTTC

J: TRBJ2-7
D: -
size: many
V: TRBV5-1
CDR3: CASSLADVLWEQYF
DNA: TGCGCCAGCAGCTTGGCGGACGTACTCTGGGAGCAGTACTTC

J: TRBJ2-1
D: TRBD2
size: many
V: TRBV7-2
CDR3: CASSLGLAENEQFF
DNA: TGTGCCAGCAGCTTAGGGCTAGCGGAGAATGAGCAGTTCTTC

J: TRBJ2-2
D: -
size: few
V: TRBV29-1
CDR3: CSVDPNGNTGELFF
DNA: TGCAGCGTTGACCCGAATGGGAACACCGGGGAGCTGTTTTTT

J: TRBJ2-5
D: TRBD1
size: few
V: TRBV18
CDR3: CASSRDRVEETQYF
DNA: TGTGCCAGCTCACGGGACAGGGTGGAGGAGACCCAGTACTTC

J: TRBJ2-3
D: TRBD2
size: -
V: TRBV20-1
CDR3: CSAITAGDVWGSTDTQYF
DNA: TGCAGTGCTATCACAGCGGGAGATGTTTGGGGTAGCACAGATACGCAGTATTTT

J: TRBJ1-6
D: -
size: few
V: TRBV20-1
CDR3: CSANYGPPDDSPLHF
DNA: TGCAGTGCTAATTATGGCCCCCCGGACGATTCACCCCTCCACTTT

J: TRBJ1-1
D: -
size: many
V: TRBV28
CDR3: CASSFGTLNTEAFF
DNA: TGTGCCAGCAGTTTCGGGACTTTGAACACTGAAGCTTTCTTT

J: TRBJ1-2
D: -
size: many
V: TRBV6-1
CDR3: CASRGTRFTEVYGYTF
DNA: TGTGCCAGCAGGGGGACGCGCTTCACTGAAGTCTATGGCTACACCTTC

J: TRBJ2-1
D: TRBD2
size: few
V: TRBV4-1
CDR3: CASSQVPQRELSEQFF
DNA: TGCGCCAGCAGCCAAGTTCCACAGCGGGAGCTGAGTGAGCAGTTCTTC

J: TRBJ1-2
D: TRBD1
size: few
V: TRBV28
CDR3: CASSFGGQHYGYTF
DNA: TGTGCCAGCAGTTTCGGGGGACAGCACTATGGCTACACCTTC

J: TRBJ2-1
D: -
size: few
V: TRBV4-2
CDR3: CASSQEGSSNEQFF
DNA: TGTGCCAGCAGCCAAGAGGGTAGCTCTAATGAGCAGTTCTTC

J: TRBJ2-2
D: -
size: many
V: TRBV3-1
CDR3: CASSRDWNTGELFF
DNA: TGTGCCAGCAGCCGGGACTGGAACACCGGGGAGCTGTTTTTT

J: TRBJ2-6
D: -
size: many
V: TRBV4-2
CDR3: CASSQDSGATGNPGANVLTF
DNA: TGTGCCAGCAGCCAAGATTCCGGCGCCACAGGAAACCCTGGGGCCAACGTCCTGACTTTC

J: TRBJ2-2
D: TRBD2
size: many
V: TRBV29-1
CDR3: CSVEVGRGTGELFF
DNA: TGCAGCGTTGAAGTCGGGAGGGGGACCGGGGAGCTGTTTTTT

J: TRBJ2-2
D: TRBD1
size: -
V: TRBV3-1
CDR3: CASSRQGPANTGELFF
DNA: TGTGCCAGCAGCCGACAGGGACCCGCGAACACCGGGGAGCTGTTTTTT

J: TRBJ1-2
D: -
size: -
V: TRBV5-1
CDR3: CASSPGTYYGYTF
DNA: TGCGCCAGCAGCCCCGGGACGTACTATGGCTACACCTTC

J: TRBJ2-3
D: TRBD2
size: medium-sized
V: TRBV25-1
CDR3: CASSGGDSPDTQYF
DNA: TGTGCCAGCAGCGGGGGGGACTCCCCAGATACGCAGTATTTT

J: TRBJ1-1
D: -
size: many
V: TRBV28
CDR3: CASRTRGRAFF
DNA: TGTGCCAGCAGAACTCGGGGGAGAGCTTTCTTT

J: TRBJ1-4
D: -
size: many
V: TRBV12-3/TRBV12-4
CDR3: CASSPGSYRVNEKLFF
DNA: TGTGCCAGCAGTCCCGGGAGTTACAGGGTGAATGAAAAACTGTTTTTT

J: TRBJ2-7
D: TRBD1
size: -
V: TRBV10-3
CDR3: CAISTGQLPSSEQYF
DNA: TGTGCCATCAGTACGGGACAGCTACCTTCCAGCGAGCAGTACTTC

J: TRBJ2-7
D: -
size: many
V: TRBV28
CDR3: CASSLSQPYEQYF
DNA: TGTGCCAGCAGTTTAAGCCAACCCTACGAGCAGTACTTC

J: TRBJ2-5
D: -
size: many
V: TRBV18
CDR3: CASSPGTVLGGTQYF
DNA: TGTGCCAGCTCACCTGGGACGGTTCTCGGAGGTACCCAGTACTTC

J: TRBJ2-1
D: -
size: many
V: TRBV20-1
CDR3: CSARGALDHEQFF
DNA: TGCAGTGCTAGGGGGGCACTAGACCATGAGCAGTTCTTC

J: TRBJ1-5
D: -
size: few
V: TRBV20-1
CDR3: CSASSGVASASNQPQHF
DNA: TGCAGTGCTAGTTCCGGAGTCGCTTCTGCCAGCAATCAGCCCCAGCATTTT

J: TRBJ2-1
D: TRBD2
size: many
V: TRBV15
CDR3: CATSGAGLASNEQFF
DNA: TGTGCCACCAGCGGAGCGGGACTAGCGAGCAATGAGCAGTTCTTC

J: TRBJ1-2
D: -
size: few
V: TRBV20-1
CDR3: CSARDLDYGYTF
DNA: TGCAGTGCTAGAGATCTTGACTATGGCTACACCTTC

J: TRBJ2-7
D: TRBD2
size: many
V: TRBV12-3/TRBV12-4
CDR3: CASSFGTSSNEQYF
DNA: TGTGCCAGCAGTTTTGGGACTAGCAGTAACGAGCAGTACTTC

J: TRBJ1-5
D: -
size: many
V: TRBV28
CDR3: CASINPGHTQPQHF
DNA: TGTGCCAGCATCAACCCGGGACACACTCAGCCCCAGCATTTT

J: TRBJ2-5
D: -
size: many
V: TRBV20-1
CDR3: CSARGQGGKTQYF
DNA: TGCAGTGCTAGAGGCCAGGGCGGGAAGACCCAGTACTTC

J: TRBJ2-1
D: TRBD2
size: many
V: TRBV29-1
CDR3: CSVVSGLAGEGAGLF
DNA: TGCAGCGTTGTATCGGGACTAGCGGGAGAAGGGGCCGGGCTCTTC

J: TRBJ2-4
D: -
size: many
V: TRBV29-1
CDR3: CSVETRFGTPFLDKNIQYF
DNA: TGCAGCGTTGAAACCCGGTTCGGGACCCCGTTCTTAGACAAAAACATTCAGTACTTC

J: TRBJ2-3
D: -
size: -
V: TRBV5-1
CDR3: CASSRDGGTDTQYF
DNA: TGCGCCAGCAGCAGGGACGGAGGGACAGATACGCAGTATTTT

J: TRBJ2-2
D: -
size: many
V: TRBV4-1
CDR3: CASSRGQTGELFF
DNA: TGCGCCAGCAGCCGCGGACAGACCGGGGAGCTGTTTTTT

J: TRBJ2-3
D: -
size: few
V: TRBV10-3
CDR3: CAISESSSETDTQYF
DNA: TGTGCCATCAGTGAGTCTAGTAGTGAAACAGATACGCAGTATTTT

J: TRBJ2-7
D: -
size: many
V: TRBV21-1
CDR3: CASSKYVQGYEQYF
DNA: TGTGCCAGCAGCAAATACGTCCAGGGGTACGAGCAGTACTTC

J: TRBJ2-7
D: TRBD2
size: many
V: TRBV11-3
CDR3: CASSLGAGAREQYF
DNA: TGTGCCAGCAGCTTAGGCGCGGGAGCGCGCGAGCAGTACTTC

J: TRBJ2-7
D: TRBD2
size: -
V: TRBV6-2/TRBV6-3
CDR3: CASSFLAGIYEQYF
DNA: TGTGCCAGCAGTTTTTTAGCGGGAATCTACGAGCAGTACTTC

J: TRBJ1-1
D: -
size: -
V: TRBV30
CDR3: CAWSVPVAEAFF
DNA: TGTGCCTGGAGTGTACCGGTCGCTGAAGCTTTCTTT

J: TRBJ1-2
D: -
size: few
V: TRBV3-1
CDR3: CASRRSGVIYGYTF
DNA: TGTGCCAGCAGGCGTTCAGGGGTAATCTATGGCTACACCTTC

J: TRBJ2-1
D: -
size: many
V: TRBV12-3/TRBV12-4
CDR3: CASSFRQGGNEQFF
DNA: TGTGCCAGCAGTTTTAGGCAGGGAGGCAATGAGCAGTTCTTC